The TCR beta chain described here comes from a study of blood T cell repertoires in COVID-19. Turning to the study itself: The United States, Italy and Spain were the sources of the acute and convalescent COVID-19 samples.

The V gene end was trimmed by 3 bases and the J gene end by 0 bases; junction bases not matched to a gene: 7. CDR1 and CDR2 (germline): MDHEN, SYDVKM. The CDR3 runs to 16 residues. Per the original data handling: Reference gene primer amplification yielded estimated nucleated cell counts. Assay used: immunoSEQ multiplex PCR; TCRdb lists only in-frame clones, some missing. D and trimming were read from the DNA, whereas the V and J calls and clone size are those reported in that table. Of under 200,000 clones in the sample, approximately 85% are singletons; the top ten hold 4.5% to 5%. The TCR was taken from a woman aged 80 or older with acute or convalescent COVID-19. The genes are TRBV28 and TRBJ1-2, with 7 bases that match TRBD1. The sample consisted of peripheral blood. This CDR3 reads CASSFGGGGANYGYTF. CDR3 in DNA: TGTGCCAGCAGTTTTGGAGGAGGGGGCGCTAACTATGGCTACACCTTC.